This T cell receptor beta chain was sequenced in a study of shared clonotypes between healthy human individuals. Overall study context: The study enrolled two women and three men aged 18 to 49. Study findings and constraints: Sampling was confined to blood; repertoires within tissues likely differ. Owing to a small donor count, the genetic and exposure-history diversity represented was limited.

For this clone: What it binds is not known.

The data were produced by immunoSEQ multiplex PCR, yet TCRdb's version contains in-frame clones alone and is incomplete. The data hold roughly 500,000 clones, with more than 75% observed a single time. The CDR3 runs to 11 residues. Germline V CDR1 and CDR2: DFQATT, SNEGSKA (reference sequence). V shed 0 bases and J shed 12 bases, with 9 bases lying between them. All donors qualified as healthy HIV-negative adults and had experienced no recent acute infections or vaccinations. The receptor was isolated from a woman between 40 and 50 years old in good health. Some clones in this sample may be carry-over from other donors' samples. V and J are TRBV20-1 and TRBJ2-1; D not resolved. Sequencing input: PBMCs. CDR3 nucleotide sequence: TGCAGTGCTAGAGATGTCACCGTGCAGTTCTTC. This gives the protein CSARDVTVQFF.